This record concerns one T cell receptor beta chain sequence. Its target is not known. These data are taken from a study of cytomegalovirus exposure and HLA in healthy donors. Healthy bone marrow donors made up the donor group. The PCR was carried out with 60 Vbeta primers and 13 Jbeta primers. Only in-frame clones appear in the TCRdb table, and some are missing; sequencing was by immunoSEQ multiplex PCR. The table has some 54,000 clones, 75% to 85% seen once. Germline CDR1 LGHNA, CDR2 YSLEER. J lost 3 bases, V lost 3 bases, and 8 bases had no gene match. CDR3 length: 16 residues. Study-level points and caveats: A later analysis by the authors found several of the most significant clusters apparently linked to common viral pathogens. The productive fraction for most TCR beta V segments was about 87% or about 30% in an earlier analysis. Analyses of presence and absence presupposed an approximately uniform sequencing depth across donors.

The chain couples TRBV4-3 to TRBJ2-3, with TRBD2 matching over 8 bases. The receptor was isolated from a male donor in good health and CMV-seronegative. The sequencing sample was made of PBMCs. CDR3 amino acids: CASSHNLAGRTDTQYF. The CDR3 DNA reads TGCGCCAGCAGCCACAACTTAGCGGGGAGGACAGATACGCAGTATTTT.